These 27 T cell receptor beta chains were all obtained from the same sample, sequenced in a study of cytomegalovirus exposure and HLA in healthy donors. Researchers ran the PCR with 60 Vbeta and 13 Jbeta primers. The data were produced by immunoSEQ multiplex PCR, yet TCRdb's version contains in-frame clones alone and is incomplete. Of under 200,000 clones listed, around 84% are singletons. Sequenced: PBMCs. The receptor set was obtained from a man aged 18 to 35 in good health and CMV-seronegative.

The gene calls are TRBV7-8 and TRBJ2-7; 8 bases align to TRBD2. This CDR3 contains 14 residues. The junction had 3 bases not matched to a gene; V was cut back by 1 base and J by 4 bases. Germline assignment: CDR1 SGHVS and CDR2 FQNEAQ. Here the CDR3 DNA reads TGTGCCAGCAGCTTAGAAGCGGGGGTTTACGAGCAGTACTTC. Protein product: CASSLEAGVYEQYF.

The V gene is TRBV6-5, the J gene TRBJ1-2; D remains unclear. Trimming cost V 6 bases and J 8 bases, with 10 bases left between them. Per the germline V gene, CDR1 is MNHEY and CDR2 is SVGAGI. The CDR3 length is 11 residues. In DNA form, the CDR3 reads TGTGCCAGCAGGCGGGGATTAGGCTACACCTTC. Its protein product is CASRRGLGYTF.

This chain links TRBV5-1 with TRBJ2-7, with D tentatively TRBD1 (6 bases). Trimming stripped 6 bases from V and 0 bases from J, with 10 bases between. CDR1 SGHRS and CDR2 YFSETQ come from the germline V gene. This CDR3 is 13 amino acids long. CDR3 bases: TGCGCCAGCAAGGACAGCCCCTCCTACGAGCAGTACTTC. Protein product: CASKDSPSYEQYF.

The table lists this clone with a count of one. V gene TRBV7-2 combines with J gene TRBJ2-7, with D possibly matching TRBD2 (5 bases). V was pared by 8 bases and J by 2 bases, with 22 bases between. CDR3 length equals 16 residues. Germline lookup yields CDR1 SGHTA and CDR2 FQGNSA. CDR3 region: CASSSSGGLPTYEQYF. Here the CDR3 DNA reads TGTGCCAGCTCCTCCTCCGGCGGACTTCCCACCTACGAGCAGTACTTC.

The gene calls are TRBV29-1 and TRBJ2-7, with 7 bases fitting TRBD2. The CDR3 has 13 residues. Looked up from germline, CDR1 is SQVTM and CDR2 is ANQGSEA. The V gene end was trimmed by 8 bases and the J gene end by 1 base; junction bases not matched to a gene: 8. CDR3: CSPRWGGSYEQYF. Written as DNA, the CDR3 is TGCAGCCCCCGTTGGGGGGGGTCCTACGAGCAGTACTTC.

The chain combines TRBV5-6 with TRBJ2-5, with D unresolved. With 0 bases removed from V and 5 bases from J, the gap between germline ends came to 11 bases. This CDR3 contains 14 residues. Germline lookup yields CDR1 SGHDT and CDR2 YYEEEE. The CDR3 DNA reads TGTGCCAGCAGCTTGGATATTTTTATGGAGACCCAGTACTTC. This codes for CASSLDIFMETQYF.

This clone was seen just once. The chain employs TRBV4-3 and TRBJ2-1, with D uncertain. This CDR3 region has 15 residues. Germline V CDR1 and CDR2: LGHNA, YSLEER. Trimming left V 4 bases short and J 3 bases short, with 13 bases between. The CDR3 sequence: CASSPSPPDYNEQFF. Here the CDR3 DNA reads TGCGCCAGCAGCCCATCCCCGCCAGACTACAATGAGCAGTTCTTC.

The rearrangement uses TRBV7-2 and TRBJ2-3; 7 nucleotides line up with TRBD1. Germline V gene lookup returns CDR1 SGHTA and CDR2 FQGNSA. This CDR3 contains 14 residues. The ends lost 5 bases at V and 4 bases at J; junction bases unmatched: 6. CDR3 amino acids: CASSPRQGADTQYF. As DNA, the CDR3 is TGTGCCAGCAGCCCGCGACAGGGTGCAGATACGCAGTATTTT.

This chain uses TRBV28 with TRBJ2-1; D perhaps matches TRBD2 (5 bases). Germline V gene lookup returns CDR1 MDHEN and CDR2 SYDVKM. The CDR3 length is 16 residues. Trimming cost V 6 bases and J 0 bases, with 15 bases left between them. The CDR3 DNA sequence: TGTGCCAGCAGCTTGGCGGGCCCAAGCTCCTACAATGAGCAGTTCTTC. Amino acids: CASSLAGPSSYNEQFF.

Turning to this clone: A read error may produce the germline difference seen at one junction end. The chain joins TRBV9 to TRBJ2-6; tentative D call: TRBD1 (5 bases). Per germline, CDR1 SGDLS and CDR2 YYNGEE. CDR3 length equals 17 residues. The CDR3 DNA reads TGTGCCAGCAGCGTAGGTTCAGCGAGCTCTGGGGCCAACGGCCTGACTTTC. It is translated as CASSVGSASSGANGLTF.

The genes are TRBV6-4 and TRBJ2-3; 11 bases fit TRBD2. The CDR3 covers 15 residues. J gave up 3 bases and V 6 bases, and 5 bases lay outside the gene matches. Looked up from germline, CDR1 is MRHNA and CDR2 is SNTAGT. The CDR3 DNA follows: TGTGCCAGCAGCCCGCTAGCGGGGGGAACAGATACGCAGTATTTT. Protein: CASSPLAGGTDTQYF.

The genes are TRBV7-2 and TRBJ2-1; 8 bases fit TRBD2. Germline V gene sequence: CDR1 SGHTA, CDR2 FQGNSA. J was trimmed by 10 bases and V by 2 bases; bases with no gene match: 16. The CDR3 is 17 amino acids. The CDR3 DNA reads TGTGCCAGCAGCTTACAGCCGTTTACTAGCGGAGCAGGGGAGCAGTTCTTC. Translated, it gives CASSLQPFTSGAGEQFF.

The V and J genes are TRBV5-1 and TRBJ2-3, with a weak D call TRBD2 (6 bases). Germline CDR1 is SGHRS and CDR2 is YFSETQ. V shed 4 bases and J shed 3 bases, with 12 bases lying between them. This CDR3 has 14 amino acids. The CDR3 protein is CASSPLGTTDTQYF. CDR3 coding DNA: TGCGCCAGCAGCCCCCTAGGGACTACAGATACGCAGTATTTT.

The chain couples TRBV5-6 to TRBJ2-3; the D gene is possibly TRBD2 (6 bases). Trimming pared 6 bases from V and 6 bases from J, leaving 17 bases between. The CDR3 runs to 14 residues. Germline values: CDR1 SGHDT, CDR2 YYEEEE. CDR3 protein: CASTPGPREDTQYF. As DNA, the CDR3 is TGTGCCAGCACACCGGGCCCTCGGGAGGATACGCAGTATTTT.

This clone was detected only once. The genes are TRBV7-9 and TRBJ2-1; D possibly corresponds to TRBD2 (7 bases). Germline V gene data show CDR1 as SEHNR and CDR2 as FQNEAQ (reference sequence). The V end was cut by 4 bases, the J end by 5 bases, with 18 bases between. CDR3 size: 16 residues. This CDR3 is CASSSPRGGIDNEQFF. In DNA, the CDR3 is TGTGCCAGCAGCTCCCCCAGGGGAGGGATTGACAATGAGCAGTTCTTC.

The chain is built from TRBV29-1 and TRBJ2-1, with TRBD2 matching over 10 bases. CDR1 and CDR2 (germline): SQVTM, ANQGSEA. The V gene end was trimmed by 6 bases and the J gene end by 4 bases; junction bases not matched to a gene: 9. The CDR3 is 15 amino acids. This chain's CDR3 is CSVRASGRPYNEQFF. The CDR3 coding sequence is TGCAGCGTACGCGCTAGCGGGAGACCATACAATGAGCAGTTCTTC.

The rearrangement joins TRBV6-5 to TRBJ2-7, with D maybe TRBD2 (6 bases). The germline V gene has CDR1 MNHEY and CDR2 SVGAGI. V dropped 5 bases and J dropped 8 bases, with 19 bases sitting between them. The CDR3 contains 14 residues. This chain's CDR3 is CASSPTGVQGQQYF. In DNA form, the CDR3 reads TGTGCCAGCAGTCCCACGGGGGTCCAGGGACAGCAGTACTTC.

This chain connects TRBV7-8 to TRBJ1-5; D gene uncertain. Germline V gene sequence: CDR1 SGHVS, CDR2 FQNEAQ. This CDR3 spans 14 amino acids. Trimming shortened V by 3 bases and J by 5 bases, and 11 bases separated the two germline ends. This CDR3 reads CASSLVHGDQPQHF. CDR3 in DNA: TGTGCCAGCAGCTTGGTGCACGGGGATCAGCCCCAGCATTTT. The full variable domain, its missing parts supplied by reference TRBV7-8 and TRBJ1-5, is GAGVSQSPRYKVAKRGQDVALRCDPISGHVSLFWYQQALGQGPEFLTYFQNEAQLDKSGLPSDRFFAERPEGSVSTLKIQRTQQEDSAVYLCASSLVHGDQPQHFGDGTRLSIL.

The chain joins TRBV19 to TRBJ1-5, with TRBD1 matching 11 bases. The germline CDR1 and CDR2 sequences are LNHDA and SQIVND (reference sequence). V lost 1 base, J lost 7 bases, and 0 bases stayed unmatched. The CDR3 contains 14 residues. CDR3 region: CASSIGDRGQPQHF. The DNA for the CDR3 is TGTGCCAGTAGTATAGGGGACAGGGGGCAGCCCCAGCATTTT.

CDR3 loop: CASSPDGRLSTDTQYF. Written as DNA, the CDR3 is TGTGCCAGCAGCCCAGACGGCAGGTTGAGCACAGATACGCAGTATTTT. The chain has TRBV7-2 and TRBJ2-3; D remains unclear. The CDR3 is 16 residues long. CDR1 SGHTA and CDR2 FQGNSA come from the germline V gene. The V end was cut by 5 bases, the J end by 0 bases, with 15 bases between.

The chain couples TRBV6-1 to TRBJ2-1, with D uncertain. Germline-derived CDR1 and CDR2 are MNHNS and SASEGT. Trimming pared 2 bases from V and 10 bases from J, leaving 12 bases between. The length of the CDR3 is 13 residues. Here the CDR3 reads CASSETDVREQFF. The CDR3 nucleotides read TGTGCCAGCAGTGAAACGGATGTCAGGGAGCAGTTCTTC.

CDR3 residues: CASTIGQGIDNEQFF. CDR3 in DNA: TGTGCCAGCACCATTGGGCAGGGGATCGACAATGAGCAGTTCTTC. The rearrangement links TRBV5-4 to TRBJ2-1; D is possibly TRBD1 (6 bases). This CDR3 contains 15 residues. Looked up from germline, CDR1 is SGHNT and CDR2 is YYREEE (reference sequence). V lost 6 bases and J lost 5, with 18 bases in between. The full variable domain, rest sourced from reference TRBV5-4 and TRBJ2-1, is ETGVTQSPTHLIKTRGQQVTLRCSSQSGHNTVSWYQQALGQGPQFIFQYYREEENGRGNFPPRFSGLQFPNYSSELNVNALELDDSALYLCASTIGQGIDNEQFFGPGTRLTVL.

This clone showed up just once. Other DNA sequences from this sample encode an identical CDR3 as well. This chain uses TRBV18 with TRBJ1-3; possibly TRBD1 for D (5 bases). This CDR3 is built from 14 residues. The V gene's germline CDR1 is KGHSH and CDR2 LQKENI. The V gene lost 2 bases and the J gene lost 0 bases, with 5 bases spanning the gap. The CDR3 reads CASSPTGSGNTIYF. CDR3 coding DNA: TGTGCCAGCTCACCAACAGGCTCTGGAAACACCATATATTTT.

This clone was recorded once. The CDR3 region is CASRHTGVNSPLHF. In nucleotides, the CDR3 is TGTGCCAGCAGACATACAGGGGTAAATTCACCCCTCCACTTT. The chain employs TRBV2 and TRBJ1-6; 7 nucleotides align to TRBD1. V trimming: 6 bases; J trimming: 7 bases; junction bases outside the gene matches: 6. Per the germline V gene, CDR1 is SNHLY and CDR2 is FYNNEI. This CDR3 comprises 14 residues.

This chain uses TRBV18 with TRBJ1-2, with D hard to call. V lost 3 bases to trimming and J lost 4 bases, with 12 bases between them. CDR1 is KGHSH, CDR2 LQKENI, per germline. The CDR3 is 14 residues long. The CDR3 nucleotides are TGTGCCAGCTCACCGTCGAGGGCAGTCTATGGCTACACCTTC. Protein product: CASSPSRAVYGYTF. Variable domain in full (rest from reference TRBV18 and TRBJ1-2): NAGVMQNPRHLVRRRGQEARLRCSPMKGHSHVYWYRQLPEEGLKFMVYLQKENIIDESGMPKERFSAEFPKEGPSILRIQQVVRGDSAAYFCASSPSRAVYGYTFGSGTRLTVV.

The chain combines TRBV5-4 with TRBJ2-5; 14 positions match TRBD2. The CDR3 spans 16 residues. Trimming took 4 bases from V and 1 from J; bases not matched to a gene: 3. CDR1 SGHNT and CDR2 YYREEE come from the germline V gene (reference sequence). CDR3 protein: CASSPGTSGGQETQYF. The CDR3 nucleotides read TGTGCCAGCAGCCCAGGGACTAGCGGGGGCCAAGAGACCCAGTACTTC.

The rearrangement uses TRBV18 and TRBJ1-6; no definite D call. The V gene lost 3 bases and the J gene lost 0 bases, with 9 bases spanning the gap. The CDR3 is 16 amino acids. CDR1 is KGHSH and CDR2 is LQKENI in the germline V gene. In DNA, the CDR3 is TGTGCCAGCTCACCGGCGGGGAGCTCCTATAATTCACCCCTCCACTTT. Protein: CASSPAGSSYNSPLHF.